The 26 T cell receptor beta chains listed next were all sequenced from one sample in a study of T-cell reconstitution after alpha-beta-depleted transplantation in children. Unique molecular identifiers tagged the TCRbeta library. TCRdb processed the PCR reads anew with MiXCR; each CDR3 protein has one entry. Among 200,000 or so distinct CDR3 sequences listed, around 8.4% were seen once. This specimen consisted of PBMCs, mostly from graft donor cells, obtained 360 days after TCRalphabeta/CD19-depleted stem cell transplant. The receptors originated from a male patient aged 2-15 years who had a stem cell transplant for acute myeloid leukemia, so the T cells may come from the graft donor.

CDR3 nucleotides: TGTGCCAGCAGTTACGGCGGGAGCGCCCACGAGCAGTACTTC. Translated, it gives CASSYGGSAHEQYF. The gene calls are TRBV6-5 and TRBJ2-7; 7 bases agree with TRBD2. The trim removed 2 bases at V and 5 bases at J, leaving 6 bases unmatched. Germline V gene sequence: CDR1 MNHEY, CDR2 SVGAGI. This CDR3 contains 14 residues.

Comment on this clonotype: Without the conserved terminal phenylalanine or tryptophan, this CDR3 likely stems from a read error. CDR3 amino acids: CASSSRLAPSYEQYC. The CDR3 bases are TGTGCCAGCAGCTCCCGACTAGCTCCATCCTACGAGCAGTACTGC. The chain is built from TRBV3-1 and TRBJ2-7; 7 bases line up with TRBD2. Germline CDR1 LGHDT, CDR2 YNNKEL (reference sequence). V trimming: 5 bases; J trimming: 1 base; junction bases outside the gene matches: 8. CDR3 length equals 15 residues.

This clonotype was seen a few times. The chain links TRBV20-1 to TRBJ2-4; D is unclear. The germline CDR1 and CDR2 sequences are DFQATT and SNEGSKA (reference sequence). Between the trimmed V and J ends, which lost 0 bases and 5 bases, there was a span of 17 bases. The CDR3 extends over 16 amino acids. The CDR3 sequence is CSARDSRVPKENIQYF. DNA of the CDR3: TGCAGTGCTAGAGATTCCCGGGTCCCCAAGGAAAACATTCAGTACTTC.

The V and J genes are TRBV6-2 or TRBV6-3 and TRBJ1-2, with 10 bases that match TRBD1. This CDR3 is built from 14 residues. V was clipped by 8 bases and J by 4 bases; unmatched bases: 7. CDR1 and CDR2 from the germline V gene are MNHEY and SVGEGT. CDR3 coding DNA: TGTGCCAGCTTAGACGGACAGGGGGTCTATGGCTACACCTTC. Its protein product is CASLDGQGVYGYTF.

The chain joins TRBV3-1 to TRBJ2-1, with 11 bases fitting TRBD2. The CDR3 loop spans 12 amino acids. The V gene end was trimmed by 6 bases and the J gene end by 14 bases; junction bases not matched to a gene: 6. Looked up from germline, CDR1 is LGHDT and CDR2 is YNNKEL (reference sequence). The CDR3 is CASSYSGGAEFF. The CDR3 DNA reads as TGTGCCAGCAGTTATAGCGGGGGGGCCGAGTTCTTC.

A remark on this clonotype: Germline and junction disagree at one end, which may indicate a read error. The CDR3 protein is CASSYGSSYNERFF. In DNA, the CDR3 is TGTGCCAGCAGCTATGGGAGCTCCTACAATGAGCGGTTCTTC. The V gene is TRBV7-9, the J gene TRBJ2-1; tentative D call: TRBD2 (5 bases). The germline gives CDR1 SEHNR, CDR2 FQNEAQ (reference sequence). This CDR3 comprises 14 residues.

V gene TRBV20-1 combines with J gene TRBJ1-2; 10 bases agree with TRBD1. The V segment lost 4 bases and the J segment 5 bases; nucleotides outside the gene matches: 4. The CDR3 contains 13 residues. Germline CDR1 and CDR2: DFQATT and SNEGSKA (reference sequence). CDR3: CSANQGQGYGYTF. For the CDR3, the DNA is TGCAGTGCTAACCAGGGACAGGGGTATGGCTACACCTTC.

At least ten counts were recorded for this clonotype. This rearrangement joins TRBV20-1 to TRBJ2-3, with a tentative D call TRBD2 (6 bases). Trimming shortened V by 0 bases and J by 1 base, and 14 bases separated the two germline ends. The CDR3 consists of 16 residues. Germline values: CDR1 DFQATT, CDR2 SNEGSKA (reference sequence). The CDR3 here is CSARDGRGGGTDTQYF. CDR3 DNA: TGCAGTGCTAGAGATGGAAGGGGCGGGGGCACAGATACGCAGTATTTT.

This clonotype has a handful of counts. The CDR3 DNA reads as TGTGCCAGCAGCTTTTTATCCAATGAGCAGTTCTTC. Its translation is CASSFLSNEQFF. The V and J genes are TRBV5-4 and TRBJ2-1, with D unresolved. The CDR3 loop spans 12 amino acids. Trimming took off 2 bases at V and 6 bases at J, with 6 bases between the two ends. Germline V gives CDR1 SGHNT, CDR2 YYREEE (reference sequence).

This clonotype has at least ten counts. The rearrangement joins TRBV10-3 to TRBJ1-1; 10 nucleotides agree with TRBD1. This CDR3 comprises 15 residues. V gave up 4 bases and J gave up 4 bases; unmatched junction bases: 6. The V gene's germline CDR1 is ENHRY and CDR2 SYGVKD. The CDR3 DNA reads TGTGCCATCAGTGGCCGGGACAGGGGTAGCACTGAAGCTTTCTTT. Translated: CAISGRDRGSTEAFF.

The V gene is TRBV12-3 or TRBV12-4, the J gene TRBJ2-7, with D maybe TRBD2 (5 bases). There are 13 residues in the CDR3. The V gene lost 6 bases and the J gene lost 7 bases, with 16 bases spanning the gap. The CDR3 sequence is CASSAFRTGEQYV. The CDR3 DNA is TGTGCCAGCAGCGCCTTCAGGACTGGGGAGCAGTACGTC.

As for this clonotype: A much larger clonotype is one base distant, so this may be a read error. The J gene is TRBJ2-5, the V gene TRBV6-1; D is ambiguous. The CDR3 runs 14 residues. V was clipped by 6 bases and J by 4 bases, with 15 bases between them. In germline, CDR1 is MNHNS, CDR2 SASEGT. This CDR3 is CASRGRSLRETQYF. The CDR3 nucleotides read TGTGCCAGCAGAGGTCGGAGCCTCCGAGAGACCCAGTACTTC.

This chain connects TRBV6-1 to TRBJ1-1; a weak D match, TRBD1 (6 bases). Trimming left V 5 bases short and J 1 base short, with 14 bases between. Germline CDR1 MNHNS, CDR2 SASEGT. This CDR3 is 15 amino acids long. The DNA of the CDR3 is TGTGCCAGCAGTCCCGGCGGGGGGCGGAACACTGAAGCTTTCTTT. It codes for CASSPGGGRNTEAFF.

V is TRBV7-3 and J is TRBJ2-1, with D possibly matching TRBD2 (5 bases). Germline CDR1 SGHTA, CDR2 FQGTGA. V gave up 4 bases and J gave up 3 bases, with 7 bases separating them. This CDR3 has 13 amino acids. CDR3 sequence: CASSYTSYNEQFF. The CDR3, as DNA: TGTGCCAGCAGCTATACTAGCTACAATGAGCAGTTCTTC.

This clonotype showed up many times. V gene TRBV7-3 combines with J gene TRBJ2-7; 8 nucleotides agree with TRBD2. The germline CDR1 and CDR2 sequences are SGHTA and FQGTGA. The V and J ends lost 4 bases and 8 bases, in that order; junction bases with no gene match: 10. This CDR3 comprises 14 residues. Written as DNA, the CDR3 is TGTGCCAGCAGCTCGGGGGGACTAGGACGACAGCAGTACTTC. Encoded protein: CASSSGGLGRQQYF.

The CDR3 loop is CASSFVQRAQYF. The CDR3 coding sequence is TGTGCCAGCAGTTTTGTGCAGCGGGCCCAGTACTTC. V is TRBV12-3 or TRBV12-4 and J is TRBJ2-5, with D perhaps matching TRBD2 (6 bases). This CDR3 spans 12 amino acids. V was clipped by 3 bases and J by 9 bases, with 11 bases between them.

This clonotype came up many times. This sequence joins TRBV20-1 and TRBJ2-5; D assignment may be TRBD1 or TRBD2 (5 bases each). Trimming took off 3 bases at V and 4 bases at J, with 12 bases between the two ends. The CDR3 consists of 13 residues. CDR1 is DFQATT and CDR2 is SNEGSKA in the germline V gene (reference sequence). The CDR3 sequence is CSARLPGPETQYF. As DNA, the CDR3 is TGCAGTGCTAGGCTACCGGGACCAGAGACCCAGTACTTC.

The genes are TRBV20-1 and TRBJ2-7; a weak D match, TRBD1 (6 bases). The CDR3 sequence is 14 residues long. Germline V gene data show CDR1 as DFQATT and CDR2 as SNEGSKA (reference sequence). V lost 4 bases and J lost 0, with 13 bases in between. DNA of the CDR3: TGCAGTGCTACTAAGGACAGTAGCTCCTACGAGCAGTACTTC. As protein: CSATKDSSSYEQYF.

This clonotype has ten or more counts. This chain connects TRBV20-1 to TRBJ1-4, with D unresolved. The germline gives CDR1 DFQATT, CDR2 SNEGSKA (reference sequence). Trimming took 1 base from V and 10 from J, leaving 16 bases between them. The CDR3 consists of 14 residues. The CDR3 DNA is TGCAGTGCTAGAGTGAACAGTATATCAGGAAAACTGTTTTTT. It translates to CSARVNSISGKLFF.

This chain connects TRBV20-1 to TRBJ2-2; D possibly corresponds to TRBD2 (5 bases). Germline V gene lookup returns CDR1 DFQATT and CDR2 SNEGSKA (reference sequence). The CDR3 runs 15 residues. With 0 bases removed from V and 6 bases from J, the gap between germline ends came to 14 bases. The CDR3 coding sequence is TGCAGTGCTAGAGATTTGATCGGGATCTCCGGGGAGCTGTTTTTT. Its translation: CSARDLIGISGELFF.

The gene calls are TRBV12-3 or TRBV12-4 and TRBJ2-1; TRBD1 is a possible D gene (6 bases). V was pared by 3 bases and J by 5 bases, with 14 bases between. The CDR3 consists of 15 residues. In nucleotides, the CDR3 is TGTGCCAGCAGTTTGATCGGGACAAGGCACAATGAGCAGTTCTTC. Translation: CASSLIGTRHNEQFF.

This clonotype has ten or more counts. This rearrangement joins TRBV12-3 or TRBV12-4 to TRBJ2-1; D may correspond to TRBD1 or TRBD2 (5 bases each). The CDR3 spans 13 residues. Trimming removed 6 bases from V and 6 bases from J, with 12 bases in between. CDR3 region: CASSPGTSNEQFF. The CDR3 DNA is TGTGCCAGCAGCCCCGGGACGAGCAATGAGCAGTTCTTC.

The V gene is TRBV6-1, the J gene TRBJ2-5; 7 bases map to TRBD2. This CDR3 has 13 amino acids. CDR1 and CDR2 (germline): MNHNS, SASEGT. V dropped 6 bases and J dropped 5; count of bases not matched to a gene: 6. In DNA form, the CDR3 reads TGTGCCAGCAGACTTTACGGGGGGGAGACCCAGTACTTC. Encoded protein: CASRLYGGETQYF.

This chain joins TRBV4-1 and TRBJ2-7, with D possibly TRBD2 on 7 matching bases. Per germline, CDR1 MGHRA and CDR2 YSYEKL. Deletions cut 1 base from V and 3 bases from J, with 13 bases between. CDR3 size: 15 residues. CDR3 sequence: CASSQARGAHYEQYF. In nucleotides, the CDR3 is TGCGCCAGCAGCCAAGCTCGGGGGGCCCACTACGAGCAGTACTTC.

In this sample, this clonotype turned up a few times. The rearrangement links TRBV20-1 to TRBJ2-2, with a possible D match to TRBD1 (5 bases). V shed 3 bases and J shed 4 bases, with 12 bases lying between them. The CDR3 consists of 14 residues. CDR1 DFQATT and CDR2 SNEGSKA come from the germline V gene (reference sequence). The CDR3 DNA follows: TGCAGTGCTAGCAGGGTAACGGGCACCGGGGAGCTGTTTTTT. Protein product: CSASRVTGTGELFF.

The chain is built from TRBV7-6 and TRBJ2-2, with a possible D match to TRBD1 (5 bases). Trimming took 1 base from V and 1 from J, leaving 10 bases between them. The CDR3 length is 16 residues. Looked up from germline, CDR1 is SGHVS and CDR2 is FNYEAQ. The CDR3 nucleotides read TGTGCCAGCAGCTTAGTACCGCAGGGGAACACCGGGGAGCTGTTTTTT. Amino acids: CASSLVPQGNTGELFF. The whole variable domain, filled in from reference TRBV7-6 and TRBJ2-2, reads GAGVSQSPRYKVTKRGQDVALRCDPISGHVSLYWYRQALGQGPEFLTYFNYEAQQDKSGLPNDRFSAERPEGSISTLTIQRTEQRDSAMYRCASSLVPQGNTGELFFGEGSRLTVL.